A selection of T cell receptor beta chains follows, all from one sample in a study of siplizumab effects on memory and regulatory T cells. TCRdb's table, derived via immunoSEQ multiplex PCR, lists solely in-frame clones and lacks some. This table has about 70,000 clones, roughly 88% appearing once. Sequences were obtained from Tregs sorted from blood. Source of these receptors: a human donor in good health. CDR3s include the opening cysteine and the closing phenylalanine or tryptophan. The D gene is left open where the match is weak. Where a row states a size, it is once, few, many or the class of an expanded clone; other rows omit it.

>.|TRBV6-1|once|TRBJ2-2
TGTGCCAGCAGTGAAAGGGCCACCGGGGAGCTGTTTTTT
CASSERATGELFF
>TRBD2|TRBV5-5|.|TRBJ2-2
TGTGCCAGCAGCGGCGGGAGTACCGGGGAGCTGTTTTTT
CASSGGSTGELFF
>TRBD2|TRBV9|.|TRBJ2-1
TGTGCCAGCAGCGCCCGTGGAAGCGGGAGTAGTTCCTACAATGAGCAGTTCTTC
CASSARGSGSSSYNEQFF
>.|TRBV5-1|.|TRBJ2-6
TGCGCCAGCAGCTTGGTCACCGGGGCTGGGGCCAACGTCCTGACTTTC
CASSLVTGAGANVLTF
>.|TRBV7-3|.|TRBJ2-3
TGTGCCAGCAGCTTAACGTCCCCTTCAGATACGCAGTATTTT
CASSLTSPSDTQYF
>TRBD1|TRBV19|many|TRBJ2-1
TGTGCCAGTATGGAGACCGGGACAGTACACTATGAGCAGTTCTTC
CASMETGTVHYEQFF
>.|TRBV4-1|.|TRBJ2-5
TGCGCCAGCAACATGGGGAGCCATCAAGAGACCCAGTACTTC
CASNMGSHQETQYF
>.|TRBV5-1|.|TRBJ2-7
TGCGCCAGCAGCCGGGTGGGCGAGCAGTACTTC
CASSRVGEQYF
>TRBD2|TRBV5-1|.|TRBJ2-7
TGCGCCAGCAGCTTCCAAGCGGGAGTGGGGGAGCAGTACTTC
CASSFQAGVGEQYF
>.|TRBV4-1|.|TRBJ1-5
TGCGCCAGCAGCCAAGATCCACATCAGCCCCAGCATTTT
CASSQDPHQPQHF
>.|TRBV6-6|few|TRBJ2-5
TGTGCCAGCACCCAGTCGGAGACCCAGTACTTC
CASTQSETQYF
>.|TRBV25-1|.|TRBJ2-2
TGTGCCAGCAGGACCGGGAACACCGGGGAGCTGTTTTTT
CASRTGNTGELFF
>.|TRBV11-3|.|TRBJ2-7
TGTGCCAGCAGCTTAGATTTCGGCCCGAGCTCCTACGAGCAGTACTTC
CASSLDFGPSSYEQYF
>.|TRBV6-1|.|TRBJ2-4
TGTGCCAGCAGTGTATTCAAAAACATTCAGTACTTC
CASSVFKNIQYF
>.|TRBV28|once|TRBJ2-3
TGTGCCAGCAGTTTGGACGATACGCAGTATTTT
CASSLDDTQYF
>.|TRBV15|.|TRBJ2-1
TGTGCCACCAGTACCTTAACCGACAATGAGCAGTTCTTC
CATSTLTDNEQFF
>.|TRBV29-1|.|TRBJ2-1
TGCAGCGTTGAAGATCTGTCTCCCCGAACCTACAATGAGCAGTTCTTC
CSVEDLSPRTYNEQFF
>.|TRBV4-1|.|TRBJ2-3
TGCGCCAGCAGCCAAGAAGGGTGGGGCACAGATACGCAGTATTTT
CASSQEGWGTDTQYF
>TRBD2|TRBV25-1|few|TRBJ2-2
TGTGCCAGCAGTGCCCGGACTAGCGCCAACACCGGGGAGCTGTTTTTT
CASSARTSANTGELFF
>.|TRBV5-1|.|TRBJ2-7
TGCGCCAGCAGCCAAAGCGGCAATCCCTACGAGCAGTACTTC
CASSQSGNPYEQYF
>.|TRBV5-1|.|TRBJ2-7
TGCGCCAGCAGCTTGCGGGGCCTATACGAGCAGTACTTC
CASSLRGLYEQYF
>.|TRBV6-1|.|TRBJ1-4
TGTGCCAGCAGTGAAGGGAGCTCAACTAATGAAAAACTGTTTTTT
CASSEGSSTNEKLFF
>.|TRBV20-1|.|TRBJ2-1
TGCAGTGCGGCCCCCTACAATGAGCAGTTCTTC
CSAAPYNEQFF
>TRBD2|TRBV19|.|TRBJ2-3
TGTGCCAGTAGCAATAGCGGGAGGGTTCGTACGCAGTATTTT
CASSNSGRVRTQYF
>.|TRBV6-1|.|TRBJ2-7
TGTGCCAGCAGTGAGGGCGGGCCCCTCGAGCAGTACTTC
CASSEGGPLEQYF
>.|TRBV4-1|.|TRBJ1-5
TGCGCCAGCAGGCCAACAGGTTTTGATCAGCCCCAGCATTTT
CASRPTGFDQPQHF
>TRBD2|TRBV14|.|TRBJ2-1
TGTGCCAGCAGCCTGACTAGCGGGAGGAACAATGAGCAGTTCTTC
CASSLTSGRNNEQFF
>TRBD2|TRBV5-1|.|TRBJ2-1
TGCGCCAGCAGCTACCCCAGCGGGAGGGCCTCCTACAATGAGCAGTTCTTC
CASSYPSGRASYNEQFF
>TRBD1|TRBV5-1|.|TRBJ1-1
TGCGCCAGCAGCTTTACAGGGGAAACTGAAGCTTTCTTT
CASSFTGETEAFF
>.|TRBV29-1|few|TRBJ2-1
TGCAGCGTCCCATGGGGTTTAATCCAGGGTGAGTTCGGCAATGAGCAGTTCTTC
CSVPWGLIQGEFGNEQFF
>.|TRBV5-6|few|TRBJ1-5
TGTGCCAGCAGCTTGGGCCAGAACAATCAGCCCCAGCATTTT
CASSLGQNNQPQHF
>.|TRBV7-9|.|TRBJ2-7
TGTGCCAGCAGCCCAGCGGGACAGAGCTCCTACGAGCAGTACTTC
CASSPAGQSSYEQYF
>.|TRBV12-5|.|TRBJ1-5
TGTGCTATTGGGGAGAGCAATCAGCCCCAGCATTTT
CAIGESNQPQHF
>.|TRBV5-1|.|TRBJ2-7
TGCGCCAGCAGCTCGACGCCGGGACGGGGCTACGAGCAGTACTTC
CASSSTPGRGYEQYF
>.|TRBV7-2|.|TRBJ1-1
TGTGCCAGCAGCCCCCCGTTCACTGAAGCTTTCTTT
CASSPPFTEAFF
>TRBD2|TRBV28|.|TRBJ2-7
TGTGCCAGCAGTTTATCGCTAGCGGGGACCTACGAGCAGTACTTC
CASSLSLAGTYEQYF
>.|TRBV5-1|.|TRBJ2-2
TGCGCCAGCAGCTTGGGATGGCAGGGGGGCACCGGGGAGCTGTTTTTT
CASSLGWQGGTGELFF
>TRBD2|TRBV5-1|.|TRBJ2-7
TGCGCCAGCAGCTTCGCGGGAGGGCCCTACGAGCAGTACTTC
CASSFAGGPYEQYF
>TRBD2|TRBV7-3|.|TRBJ2-7
TGTGCCAGCAGCGCCAATACGGGACTAGCTAGAGAGCAGTACTTC
CASSANTGLAREQYF
>.|TRBV30|.|TRBJ1-1
TGTGCCTGGAGTCTGACTGAGAACACTGAAGCTTTCTTT
CAWSLTENTEAFF
>.|TRBV6-5|.|TRBJ2-1
TGTGCCAGCACCCCGGGGAGGATCTACAATGAGCAGTTCTTC
CASTPGRIYNEQFF
>.|TRBV7-2|once|TRBJ1-2
TGTGCCAGCAGCCAGAGGCTGGGGAATCCGGGCTACACCTTC
CASSQRLGNPGYTF
>TRBD1|TRBV6-6|.|TRBJ1-1
TGTGCCAGCAGTTACTCACAGGGGTCCACTGAAGCTTTCTTT
CASSYSQGSTEAFF
>TRBD1|TRBV19|.|TRBJ1-5
TGTGCCAGTATGGGACAGGAGCTTATAAGAAATCAGCCCCAGCATTTT
CASMGQELIRNQPQHF
>.|TRBV5-1|.|TRBJ1-1
TGCGCCAGCAGCTTCACAGGGTGGGGGAATCACATGAACACTGAAGCTTTCTTT
CASSFTGWGNHMNTEAFF
>.|TRBV5-5|.|TRBJ2-4
TGTGCCAGCAGCTCCACGACAGGCTTCGTAGCCAAAAACATTCAGTACTTC
CASSSTTGFVAKNIQYF
>.|TRBV5-1|.|TRBJ2-6
TGCGCCAGCAGCTTTGGAGGGCGGGCTGGGGCCAACGTCCTGACTTTC
CASSFGGRAGANVLTF
>TRBD1|TRBV7-9|.|TRBJ2-1
TGTGCCAGCAGCTTAGGGACAGGGTACAATGAGCAGTTCTTC
CASSLGTGYNEQFF
>.|TRBV14|.|TRBJ2-1
TGTGCCAGCAGCCGTCTAGGCTCTTACAATGAGCAGTTCTTC
CASSRLGSYNEQFF
>.|TRBV4-1|once|TRBJ1-3
TGCGCCAGCAGGAAGACAGGAGTAGTTGGAAACACCATATATTTT
CASRKTGVVGNTIYF